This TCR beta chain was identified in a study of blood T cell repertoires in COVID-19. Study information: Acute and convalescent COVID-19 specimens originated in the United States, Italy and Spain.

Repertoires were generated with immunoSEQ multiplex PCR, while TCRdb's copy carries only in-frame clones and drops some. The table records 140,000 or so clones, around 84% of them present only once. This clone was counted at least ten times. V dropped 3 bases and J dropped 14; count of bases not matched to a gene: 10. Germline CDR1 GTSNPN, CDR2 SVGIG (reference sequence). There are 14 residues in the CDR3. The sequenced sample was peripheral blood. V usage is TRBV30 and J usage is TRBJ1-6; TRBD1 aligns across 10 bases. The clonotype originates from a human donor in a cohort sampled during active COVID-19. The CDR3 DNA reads TGTGCCTGGAGAACCGGGACAGGGGCTTTCACCCTCCACTTT. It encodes CAWRTGTGAFTLHF.